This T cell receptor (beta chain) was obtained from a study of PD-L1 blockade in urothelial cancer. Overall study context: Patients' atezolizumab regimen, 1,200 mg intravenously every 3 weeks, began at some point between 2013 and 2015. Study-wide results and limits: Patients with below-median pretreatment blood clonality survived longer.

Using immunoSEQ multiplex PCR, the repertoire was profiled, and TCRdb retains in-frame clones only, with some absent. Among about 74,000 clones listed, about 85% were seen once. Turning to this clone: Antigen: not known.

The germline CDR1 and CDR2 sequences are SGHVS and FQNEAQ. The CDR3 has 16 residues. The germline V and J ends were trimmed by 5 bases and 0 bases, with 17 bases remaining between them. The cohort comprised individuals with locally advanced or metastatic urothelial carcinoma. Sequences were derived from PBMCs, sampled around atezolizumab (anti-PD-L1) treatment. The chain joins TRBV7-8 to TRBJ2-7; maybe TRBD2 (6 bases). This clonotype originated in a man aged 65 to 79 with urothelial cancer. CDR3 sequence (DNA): TGTGCCAGCAGCCCTGAGGGTAGCGGCCTCTCCTACGAGCAGTACTTC. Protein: CASSPEGSGLSYEQYF.